The 14 T cell receptor beta chains presented below share a single source sample, sequenced in a study of cytomegalovirus exposure and HLA in healthy donors. PCR primers comprised 60 Vbeta and 13 Jbeta primers. The protocol was immunoSEQ multiplex PCR, while the TCRdb copy is restricted to in-frame clones and leaves out a portion. This table holds some 89,000 clones, around 84% found once. The sample taken for sequencing was PBMCs. The receptor set was obtained from a middle-aged woman in good health and CMV-seropositive.

This clone has more than one count but fewer than ten. The rearrangement links TRBV5-1 to TRBJ1-6; D gene ambiguous. The CDR3 spans 15 residues. V dropped 0 bases and J dropped 8 bases, with 12 bases sitting between them. Germline assignment: CDR1 SGHRS and CDR2 YFSETQ. CDR3 residues: CASSLDTGWDSPLHF. DNA of the CDR3: TGCGCCAGCAGCTTGGATACGGGATGGGATTCACCCCTCCACTTT.

V and J are TRBV7-6 and TRBJ1-3; 8 positions match TRBD1. Per germline, CDR1 SGHVS and CDR2 FNYEAQ. The V segment lost 2 bases and the J segment 0 bases; nucleotides outside the gene matches: 6. This CDR3 spans 17 amino acids. CDR3 nucleotide sequence: TGTGCCAGCAGCTTAACCTACAGGGGGTACTCTGGAAACACCATATATTTT. Its protein product is CASSLTYRGYSGNTIYF.

The chain employs TRBV6-1 and TRBJ1-5; 11 nucleotides agree with TRBD1. J gave up 6 bases and V 4 bases, and 2 bases lay outside the gene matches. CDR1 and CDR2 from the germline V gene are MNHNS and SASEGT. The CDR3 sequence is 14 residues long. CDR3 in DNA: TGTGCCAGCAGTGGGACAGGGGGCCGTCAGCCCCAGCATTTT. As protein: CASSGTGGRQPQHF.

As for this clone: Relative to the germline gene, one junction end is altered; a read error may explain this. V and J are TRBV5-1 and TRBJ2-7, with TRBD2 matching 14 bases. CDR1 and CDR2 from the germline V gene are SGHRS and YFSETQ. CDR3 size: 15 residues. As DNA, the CDR3 is TGCGCCAGCAGCTTGGCCCAGGGACTAGCGGGAGTCTGGTGCTTC. Translation: CASSLAQGLAGVWCF.

This chain joins TRBV20-1 and TRBJ1-5, with D hard to call. Germline CDR1 is DFQATT and CDR2 is SNEGSKA (reference sequence). Trimming took 5 bases from V and 12 from J, leaving 14 bases between them. The CDR3 is 11 amino acids. The CDR3 DNA reads TGCAGTGCTCCCCGCCCGCGTTTCCAGCATTTT. This codes for CSAPRPRFQHF.

This clone was picked up a small number of times. This chain connects TRBV5-1 to TRBJ2-7, with 11 bases fitting TRBD1. V was clipped by 3 bases and J by 3 bases; unmatched bases: 17. Germline CDR1 is SGHRS and CDR2 is YFSETQ. The CDR3 is made up of 19 amino acids. As DNA, the CDR3 is TGCGCCAGCAGCTCCCTAGGACAGGGGGCAGCGGGAGCCCACTACGAGCAGTACTTC. This codes for CASSSLGQGAAGAHYEQYF.

The V and J genes are TRBV9 and TRBJ1-4; tentatively, D is TRBD1 (5 bases). V was trimmed by 1 base and J by 0 bases, leaving 13 bases between them. From germline, CDR1 is SGDLS and CDR2 YYNGEE. The CDR3 contains 17 residues. CDR3 loop: CASSVKGQLPTNEKLFF. The CDR3 coding sequence is TGTGCCAGCAGCGTAAAGGGGCAGCTCCCAACTAATGAAAAACTGTTTTTT.

V and J are TRBV2 and TRBJ2-3; 12 bases are a match to TRBD2. Per the germline V gene, CDR1 is SNHLY and CDR2 is FYNNEI. Trimming took 4 bases from V and 4 from J; bases not matched to a gene: 12. This CDR3 is 18 amino acids long. The CDR3, as DNA: TGTGCCAGCAGTGCGACTAGCGGGAGCAATTTTGGGTCAGATACGCAGTATTTT. The encoded protein is CASSATSGSNFGSDTQYF. Using reference TRBV2 and TRBJ2-3 for the parts outside the CDR3, the full variable domain is EPEVTQTPSHQVTQMGQEVILRCVPISNHLYFYWYRQILGQKVEFLVSFYNNEISEKSEIFDDQFSVERPDGSNFTLKIRSTKLEDSAMYFCASSATSGSNFGSDTQYFGPGTRLTVL.

The chain employs TRBV5-5 and TRBJ1-2; the D is unclear. The germline CDR1 and CDR2 sequences are SGHKS and YYEKEE (reference sequence). The ends were cut back, 0 bases at V and 8 bases at J, with 14 bases in the middle. The CDR3 runs to 14 residues. The CDR3 loop reads CASSLEAGTGGYTF. The CDR3 bases are TGTGCCAGCAGCTTGGAGGCTGGTACGGGGGGCTACACCTTC.

This clone was detected only a few times. The chain uses TRBV7-9 and TRBJ2-4; TRBD1 is a possible D gene (6 bases). Germline-derived CDR1 and CDR2 are SEHNR and FQNEAQ (reference sequence). This CDR3 comprises 18 residues. Trimming left V 3 bases short and J 0 bases short, with 18 bases between. CDR3 sequence reads: CASSFTPDSQLAKNIQYF. CDR3 bases: TGTGCCAGCAGCTTCACTCCGGACAGTCAACTAGCCAAAAACATTCAGTACTTC.

The chain combines TRBV5-1 with TRBJ2-3, with TRBD2 identical over 7 bases. V lost 0 bases, J lost 11 bases, and 15 bases stayed unmatched. The CDR3 has 16 amino acids. Per the germline V gene, CDR1 is SGHRS and CDR2 is YFSETQ. The CDR3 nucleotides are TGCGCCAGCAGCTTGGGCGGGACTCATCCCCGGGGGGAGCAGTATTTT. This translates into CASSLGGTHPRGEQYF.

The chain has TRBV30 and TRBJ1-2; TRBD1 agrees at 8 bases. V lost 1 base, J lost 9 bases, and 22 bases stayed unmatched. The CDR3 is 18 amino acids. Per germline, CDR1 GTSNPN and CDR2 SVGIG (reference sequence). CDR3 bases: TGTGCCTGGAGTGACTCCGGGACAGGTATAAGCTATGGTTATAGCTACACCTTC. Amino acids: CAWSDSGTGISYGYSYTF.

The gene calls are TRBV5-1 and TRBJ2-3; TRBD2 matches at 7 bases. V dropped 9 bases and J dropped 2; count of bases not matched to a gene: 9. Germline-derived CDR1 and CDR2 are SGHRS and YFSETQ. The CDR3 is 14 residues long. The CDR3 protein is CATRLAGSTDTQYF. The CDR3 DNA reads as TGCGCCACCCGATTAGCGGGCTCCACAGATACGCAGTATTTT.

This chain joins TRBV5-1 and TRBJ1-3; maybe TRBD1 (6 bases). CDR3 size: 14 residues. Germline CDR1 and CDR2: SGHRS and YFSETQ. The V end was cut by 4 bases, the J end by 5 bases, with 13 bases between. DNA for the CDR3: TGCGCCAGCAGCCCGGACAGCACAAGAAACACCATATATTTT. Encoded protein: CASSPDSTRNTIYF. Variable domain in full (rest from reference TRBV5-1 and TRBJ1-3): KAGVTQTPRYLIKTRGQQVTLSCSPISGHRSVSWYQQTPGQGLQFLFEYFSETQRNKGNFPGRFSGRQFSNSRSEMNVSTLELGDSALYLCASSPDSTRNTIYFGEGSWLTVV.